This T cell receptor beta chain was obtained from a study of spatial heterogeneity in lung cancer. Study-wide points: Circulating ubiquitous expanded tumor TCRs were observed more frequently at resection than at follow-up.

MiXCR was run by TCRdb on the 5' RACE reads, yielding one entry per CDR3 protein. Here the sample spans some 8,900 distinct CDR3 sequences, approximately 4.5% being singletons. The time point here: sample taken at primary tumor resection. Samples were donated by 72 untreated early-stage non-small cell lung cancer patients. Unsorted whole RNA from tumor, nontumor lung or frozen PBMC underwent sequencing. This clonotype came up many times. Its specificity is unknown. There are 15 residues in the CDR3. The germline CDR1 and CDR2 sequences are SGHTA and FQGNSA. Trimming pared 0 bases from V and 4 bases from J, leaving 13 bases between.

J is TRBJ2-7 and V is TRBV7-2, with D possibly TRBD2 on 5 matching bases. Material: PBMCs, obtained at surgery. The sequence came from a male donor with early-stage non-small cell lung cancer. The CDR3 DNA reads as TGTGCCAGCAGCTTAGCCGGCGGGCTCGATTACGAGCAGTACTTC. Residues: CASSLAGGLDYEQYF.